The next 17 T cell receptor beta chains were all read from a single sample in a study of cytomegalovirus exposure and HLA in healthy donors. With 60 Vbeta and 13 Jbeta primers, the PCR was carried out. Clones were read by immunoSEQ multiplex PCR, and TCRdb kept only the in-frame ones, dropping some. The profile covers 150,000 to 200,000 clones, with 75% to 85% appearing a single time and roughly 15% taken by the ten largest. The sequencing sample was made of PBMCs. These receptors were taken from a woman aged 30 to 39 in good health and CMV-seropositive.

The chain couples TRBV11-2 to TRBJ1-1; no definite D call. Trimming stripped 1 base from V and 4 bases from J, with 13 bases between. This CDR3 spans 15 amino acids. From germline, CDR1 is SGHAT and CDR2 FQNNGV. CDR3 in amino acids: CASSLGPRLSTEAFF. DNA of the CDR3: TGTGCCAGCAGCTTAGGGCCCAGGCTTAGCACTGAAGCTTTCTTT.

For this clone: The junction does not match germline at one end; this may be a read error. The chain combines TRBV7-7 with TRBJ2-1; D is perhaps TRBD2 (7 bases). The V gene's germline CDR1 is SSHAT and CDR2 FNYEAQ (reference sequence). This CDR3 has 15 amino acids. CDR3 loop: CASSLGGGTYNEQFF. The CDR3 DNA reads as TGTGCTAGCAGCTTAGGGGGGGGAACTTACAATGAGCAGTTCTTC.

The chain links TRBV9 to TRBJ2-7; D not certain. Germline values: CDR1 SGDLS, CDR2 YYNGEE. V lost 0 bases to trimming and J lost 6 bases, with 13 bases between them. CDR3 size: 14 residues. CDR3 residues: CASSVDSGGSEQYF. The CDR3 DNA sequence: TGTGCCAGCAGCGTAGATTCGGGTGGTAGCGAGCAGTACTTC.

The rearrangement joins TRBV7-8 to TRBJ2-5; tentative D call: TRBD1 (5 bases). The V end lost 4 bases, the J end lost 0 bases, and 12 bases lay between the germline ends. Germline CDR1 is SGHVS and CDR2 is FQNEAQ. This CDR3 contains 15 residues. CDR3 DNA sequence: TGTGCCAGCAGCTCACCCAAGGACAACCAAGAGACCCAGTACTTC. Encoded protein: CASSSPKDNQETQYF. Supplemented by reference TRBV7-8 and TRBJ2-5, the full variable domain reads GAGVSQSPRYKVAKRGQDVALRCDPISGHVSLFWYQQALGQGPEFLTYFQNEAQLDKSGLPSDRFFAERPEGSVSTLKIQRTQQEDSAVYLCASSSPKDNQETQYFGPGTRLLVL.

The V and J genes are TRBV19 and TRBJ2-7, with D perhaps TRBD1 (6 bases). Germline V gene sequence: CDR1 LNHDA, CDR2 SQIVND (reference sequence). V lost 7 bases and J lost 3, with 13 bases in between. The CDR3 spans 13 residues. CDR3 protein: CASKGRDNYEQYF. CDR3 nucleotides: TGTGCCAGTAAGGGCAGGGACAACTACGAGCAGTACTTC.

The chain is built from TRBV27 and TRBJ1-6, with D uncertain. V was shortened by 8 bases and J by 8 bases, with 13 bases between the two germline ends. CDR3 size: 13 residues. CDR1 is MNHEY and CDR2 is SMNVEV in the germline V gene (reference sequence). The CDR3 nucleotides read TGTGCCAGCTCTTACAACGGGGATTCACCCCTCCACTTT. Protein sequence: CASSYNGDSPLHF.

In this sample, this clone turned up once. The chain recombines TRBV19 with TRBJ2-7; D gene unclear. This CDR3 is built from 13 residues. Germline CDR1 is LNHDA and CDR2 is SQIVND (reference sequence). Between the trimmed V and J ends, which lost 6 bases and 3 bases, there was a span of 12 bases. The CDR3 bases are TGTGCCAGTAGCGGAGTTGGAATCTACGAGCAGTACTTC. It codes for CASSGVGIYEQYF.

The CDR3 loop reads CASSLLSGGHGFSNEQFF. Written as DNA, the CDR3 is TGTGCCAGCAGCTTATTATCGGGGGGGCACGGCTTCAGCAATGAGCAGTTCTTC. The chain joins TRBV11-3 to TRBJ2-1, with 8 positions matching TRBD2. With V trimmed by 2 bases and J by 6 bases, 15 bases remained unmatched. Germline V gene sequence: CDR1 SGHNT, CDR2 YENEEA. This CDR3 contains 18 residues. The whole variable domain, remainder taken from reference TRBV11-3 and TRBJ2-1, is EAGVVQSPRYKIIEKKQPVAFWCNPISGHNTLYWYLQNLGQGPELLIRYENEEAVDDSQLPKDRFSAERLKGVDSTLKIQPAELGDSAVYLCASSLLSGGHGFSNEQFFGPGTRLTVL.

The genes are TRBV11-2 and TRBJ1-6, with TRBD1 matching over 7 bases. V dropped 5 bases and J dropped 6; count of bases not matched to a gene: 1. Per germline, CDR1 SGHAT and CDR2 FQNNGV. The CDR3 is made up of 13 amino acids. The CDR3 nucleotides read TGTGCCAGCAGCCGGGACAGTAATTCACCCCTCCACTTT. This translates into CASSRDSNSPLHF.

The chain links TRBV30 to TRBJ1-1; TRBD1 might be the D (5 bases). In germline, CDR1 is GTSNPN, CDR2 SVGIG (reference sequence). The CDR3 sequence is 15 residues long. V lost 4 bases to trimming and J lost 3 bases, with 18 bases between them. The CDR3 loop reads CAWNAGLGLDTEAFF. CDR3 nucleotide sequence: TGTGCCTGGAACGCAGGGTTGGGGTTGGACACTGAAGCTTTCTTT.

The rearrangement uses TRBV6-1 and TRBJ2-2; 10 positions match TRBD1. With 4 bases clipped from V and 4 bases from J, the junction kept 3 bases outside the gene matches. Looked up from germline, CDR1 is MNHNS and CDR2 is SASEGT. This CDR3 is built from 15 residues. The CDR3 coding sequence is TGTGCCAGCAGTGGACAGGGGGCGGTCACCGGGGAGCTGTTTTTT. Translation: CASSGQGAVTGELFF.

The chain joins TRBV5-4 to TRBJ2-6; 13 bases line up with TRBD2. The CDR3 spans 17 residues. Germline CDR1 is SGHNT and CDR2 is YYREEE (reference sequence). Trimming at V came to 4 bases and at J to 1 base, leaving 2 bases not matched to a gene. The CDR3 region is CASSAGLAGSGANVLTF. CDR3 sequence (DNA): TGTGCCAGCAGCGCGGGACTAGCGGGATCTGGGGCCAACGTCCTGACTTTC.

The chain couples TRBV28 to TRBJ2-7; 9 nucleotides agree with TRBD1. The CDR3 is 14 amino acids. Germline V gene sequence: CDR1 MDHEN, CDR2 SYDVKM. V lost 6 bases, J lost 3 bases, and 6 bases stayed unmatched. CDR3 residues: CASRTGQGRYEQYF. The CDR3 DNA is TGTGCCAGCAGGACGGGACAGGGTCGCTACGAGCAGTACTTC.

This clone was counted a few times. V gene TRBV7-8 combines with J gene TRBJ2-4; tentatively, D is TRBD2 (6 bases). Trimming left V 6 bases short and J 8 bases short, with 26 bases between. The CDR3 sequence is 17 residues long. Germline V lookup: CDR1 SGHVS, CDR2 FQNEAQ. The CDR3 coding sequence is TGTGCCAGCAGGCCTGGAGGGGTTGGGGGACGATGGGACATTCAGTACTTC. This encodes CASRPGGVGGRWDIQYF.

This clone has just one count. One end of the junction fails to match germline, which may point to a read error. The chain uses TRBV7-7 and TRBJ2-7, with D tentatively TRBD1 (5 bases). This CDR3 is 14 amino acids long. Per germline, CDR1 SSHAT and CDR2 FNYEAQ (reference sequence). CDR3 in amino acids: CASSLGAGSSEQYF. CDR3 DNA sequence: TGTGCTAGCAGCTTAGGGGCAGGGTCTAGCGAGCAGTACTTC.

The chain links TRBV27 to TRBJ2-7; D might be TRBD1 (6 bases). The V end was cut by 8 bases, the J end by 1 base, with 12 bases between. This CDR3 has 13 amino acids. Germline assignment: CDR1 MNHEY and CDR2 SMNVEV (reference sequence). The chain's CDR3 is CASSGTYSYEQYF. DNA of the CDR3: TGTGCCAGCTCCGGGACATATTCCTACGAGCAGTACTTC.

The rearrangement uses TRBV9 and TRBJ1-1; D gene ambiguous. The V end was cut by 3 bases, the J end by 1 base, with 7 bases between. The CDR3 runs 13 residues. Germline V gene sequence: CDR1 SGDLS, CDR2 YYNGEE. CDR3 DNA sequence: TGTGCCAGCAGCGCCACAGCGAACACTGAAGCTTTCTTT. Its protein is CASSATANTEAFF.